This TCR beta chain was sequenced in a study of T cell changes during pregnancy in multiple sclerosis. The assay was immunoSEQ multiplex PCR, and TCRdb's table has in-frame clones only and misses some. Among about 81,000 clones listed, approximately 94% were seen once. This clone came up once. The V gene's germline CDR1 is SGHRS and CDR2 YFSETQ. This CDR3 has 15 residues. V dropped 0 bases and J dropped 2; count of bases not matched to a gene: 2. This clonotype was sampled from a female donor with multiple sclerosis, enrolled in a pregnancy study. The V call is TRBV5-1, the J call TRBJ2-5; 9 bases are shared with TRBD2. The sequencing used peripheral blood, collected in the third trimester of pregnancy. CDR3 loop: CASSLGGGAQETQYF. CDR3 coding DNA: TGCGCCAGCAGCTTGGGCGGGGGGGCGCAAGAGACCCAGTACTTC.